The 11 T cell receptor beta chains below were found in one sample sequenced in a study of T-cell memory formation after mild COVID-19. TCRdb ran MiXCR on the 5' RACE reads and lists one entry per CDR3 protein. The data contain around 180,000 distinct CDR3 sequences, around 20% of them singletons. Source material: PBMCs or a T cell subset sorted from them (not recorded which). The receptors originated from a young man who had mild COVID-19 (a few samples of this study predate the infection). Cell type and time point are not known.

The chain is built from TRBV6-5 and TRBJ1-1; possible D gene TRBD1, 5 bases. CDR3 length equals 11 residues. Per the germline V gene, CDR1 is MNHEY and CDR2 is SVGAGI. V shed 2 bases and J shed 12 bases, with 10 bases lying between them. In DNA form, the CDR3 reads TGTGCCAGCAGTTACCGGGGCGGAACTTTCTTT. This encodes CASSYRGGTFF.

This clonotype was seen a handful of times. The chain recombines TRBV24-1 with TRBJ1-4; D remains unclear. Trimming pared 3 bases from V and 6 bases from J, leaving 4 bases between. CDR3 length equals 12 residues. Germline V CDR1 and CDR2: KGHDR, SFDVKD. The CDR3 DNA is TGTGCCACCAGTGATCCTCATGAAAAACTGTTTTTT. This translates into CATSDPHEKLFF.

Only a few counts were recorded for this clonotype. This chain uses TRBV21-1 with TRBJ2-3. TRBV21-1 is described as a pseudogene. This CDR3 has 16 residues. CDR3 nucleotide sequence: TGTGCCAGCCGACTGGCACAGCCAGTCTATACAGATACGCAGTATTTT. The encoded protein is CASRLAQPVYTDTQYF.

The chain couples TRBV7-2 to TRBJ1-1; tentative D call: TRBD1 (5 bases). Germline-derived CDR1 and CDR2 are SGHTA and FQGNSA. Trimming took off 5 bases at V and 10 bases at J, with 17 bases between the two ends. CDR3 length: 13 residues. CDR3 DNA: TGTGCCAGCAGCCCGGAGGGGTGGGGTAGAGCTTTCTTT. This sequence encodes CASSPEGWGRAFF.

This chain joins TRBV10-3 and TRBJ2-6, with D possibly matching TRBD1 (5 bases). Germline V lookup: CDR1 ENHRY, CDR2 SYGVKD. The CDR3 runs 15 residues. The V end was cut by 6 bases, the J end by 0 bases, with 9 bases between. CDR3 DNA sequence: TGTGCCATCAGCGGACAAGGCTCTGGGGCCAACGTCCTGACTTTC. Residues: CAISGQGSGANVLTF.

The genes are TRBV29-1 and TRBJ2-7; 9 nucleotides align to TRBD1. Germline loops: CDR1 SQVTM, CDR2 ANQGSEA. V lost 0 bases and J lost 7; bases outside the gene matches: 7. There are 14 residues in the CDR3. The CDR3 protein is CSVEDNRGLGEQYF. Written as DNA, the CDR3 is TGCAGCGTTGAAGACAACAGGGGGCTGGGTGAGCAGTACTTC.

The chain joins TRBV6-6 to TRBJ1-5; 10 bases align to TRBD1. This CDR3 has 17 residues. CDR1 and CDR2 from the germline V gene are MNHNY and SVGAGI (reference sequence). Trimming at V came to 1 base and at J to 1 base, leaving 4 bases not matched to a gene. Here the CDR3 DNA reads TGTGCCAGCAGTTACTACGGGACAGGGGTCAGCAATCAGCCCCAGCATTTT. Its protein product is CASSYYGTGVSNQPQHF.

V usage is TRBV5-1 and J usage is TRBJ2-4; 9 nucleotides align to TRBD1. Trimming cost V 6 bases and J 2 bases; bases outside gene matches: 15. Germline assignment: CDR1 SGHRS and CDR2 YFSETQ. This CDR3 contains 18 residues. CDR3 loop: CASTQSTGGVSTKNIQYF. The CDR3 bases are TGCGCCAGCACCCAATCCACAGGGGGCGTATCAACCAAAAACATTCAGTACTTC.

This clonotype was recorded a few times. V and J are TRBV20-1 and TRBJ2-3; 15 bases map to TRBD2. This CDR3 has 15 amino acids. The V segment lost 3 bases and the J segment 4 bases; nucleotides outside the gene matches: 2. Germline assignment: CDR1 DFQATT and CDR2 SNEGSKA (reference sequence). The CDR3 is CSARGTSGGSDTQYF. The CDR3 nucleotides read TGCAGTGCTAGGGGGACTAGCGGGGGGTCAGATACGCAGTATTTT.

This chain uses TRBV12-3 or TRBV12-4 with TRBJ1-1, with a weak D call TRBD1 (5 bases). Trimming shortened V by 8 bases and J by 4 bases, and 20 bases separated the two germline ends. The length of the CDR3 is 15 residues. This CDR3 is CASHRAGLRFTEAFF. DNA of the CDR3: TGTGCCAGCCATCGGGCAGGGTTAAGATTCACTGAAGCTTTCTTT.

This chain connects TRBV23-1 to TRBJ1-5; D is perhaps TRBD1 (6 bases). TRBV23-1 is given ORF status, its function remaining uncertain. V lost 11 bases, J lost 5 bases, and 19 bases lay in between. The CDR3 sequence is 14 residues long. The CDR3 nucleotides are TGCGCCTGCGGGAAGGTGACAGGATATCAGCCCCAGCATTTT. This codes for CACGKVTGYQPQHF.